This paragraph covers one TCR beta chain sequence. The antigen is unknown. The data are from a study of beta chain features in type 1 diabetes. Study summary: All samples yielded 85 million to 130 million examined sorted cells. Study results and limitations: For patients and controls alike, PCR might favor shorter templates to the same degree. Type 1 diabetes patients had VDJ junctions that carried fewer insertions and more deletions.

The sequenced template was cDNA made from the entire isolated RNA. For naive, central memory and regulatory T cell samples, reads averaged around 3.6 million. Produced via immunoSEQ multiplex PCR; TCRdb's table is partial and in-frame only. Seen here are around 160,000 clones, around 51% observed once, and the top ten hold roughly 0.43%. Germline V gene data show CDR1 as MNHEY and CDR2 as SMNVEV (reference sequence). CDR3 length equals 18 residues. Losses at the gene ends were 5 bases for V and 3 bases for J; bases not matched to a gene: 15. The rearrangement uses TRBV27 and TRBJ2-7; 11 bases map to TRBD1. This TCR derives from a man aged 18 to 29 in good health. Sequenced: Tregs from blood. In nucleotides, the CDR3 is TGTGCCAGCAGTCTACGCTGGGGGGGGGACAGGGGGATCTACGAGCAGTACTTC. Translated, it gives CASSLRWGGDRGIYEQYF.